Following are 4 T cell receptor beta chains from one sample sequenced in a study of human T cells and chemical hapten exposure. TCRdb called the RACE reads again in MiXCR, with one record for every CDR3 protein. The table lists around 330,000 distinct CDR3 sequences, about 5% of them singletons. Time point denoted: pre-sensitization, week 0. Treatment in this sample: therapeutic diphenylcyclopropenone sensitization with weekly scalp DPC. The material sequenced was whole blood, taken in connection with sensitization to the hapten diphenylcyclopropenone (DPC). The receptors shown here come from a woman aged 18-29 years with alopecia areata. Some clones in this sample may be carry-over from other donors' samples.

This clonotype was counted only a few times. At one end the junction does not follow the germline gene, possibly because of a read error. CDR3 protein: CASSSSQPLPTRVHF. CDR3 in DNA: TGTGCCAGCAGCTCCAGCCAGCCCTTACCGACTCGGGTACATTTT. The J gene is TRBJ2-3, the V gene TRBV11-2; D not resolved. This CDR3 has 15 residues. Germline V gene lookup returns CDR1 SGHAT and CDR2 FQNNGV.

The chain links TRBV6-1 to TRBJ2-2; no reliable D call. The CDR3 is 16 amino acids. The ends were cut back, 7 bases at V and 6 bases at J, with 21 bases in the middle. Germline CDR1 reads MNHNS; CDR2 reads SASEGT. The CDR3 sequence is CASNWPNGRNPGELFF. CDR3 DNA: TGTGCCAGCAACTGGCCTAACGGACGCAACCCCGGGGAGCTGTTTTTT.

This clonotype was recorded many times. The chain combines TRBV9 with TRBJ2-1; 8 bases map to TRBD2. The CDR3 is 16 residues long. Germline V gene lookup returns CDR1 SGDLS and CDR2 YYNGEE. V shed 4 bases, J shed 16 bases, and the junction held 22 bases outside the gene matches. CDR3 in amino acids: CASSPVRIAGLGELFF. The CDR3 DNA sequence: TGTGCCAGCAGCCCCGTTAGGATAGCGGGGCTTGGGGAATTATTCTTC.

This clonotype was recorded a few times. This chain uses TRBV6-5 with TRBJ1-6, with 9 nucleotides matching TRBD1. V trimming: 6 bases; J trimming: 8 bases; junction bases outside the gene matches: 8. Germline CDR1 reads MNHEY; CDR2 reads SVGAGI. There are 15 residues in the CDR3. The CDR3 is CASSGQGRRYSPLHF. The CDR3 DNA reads TGTGCCAGCAGCGGACAGGGGAGAAGATATTCACCCCTCCACTTT.